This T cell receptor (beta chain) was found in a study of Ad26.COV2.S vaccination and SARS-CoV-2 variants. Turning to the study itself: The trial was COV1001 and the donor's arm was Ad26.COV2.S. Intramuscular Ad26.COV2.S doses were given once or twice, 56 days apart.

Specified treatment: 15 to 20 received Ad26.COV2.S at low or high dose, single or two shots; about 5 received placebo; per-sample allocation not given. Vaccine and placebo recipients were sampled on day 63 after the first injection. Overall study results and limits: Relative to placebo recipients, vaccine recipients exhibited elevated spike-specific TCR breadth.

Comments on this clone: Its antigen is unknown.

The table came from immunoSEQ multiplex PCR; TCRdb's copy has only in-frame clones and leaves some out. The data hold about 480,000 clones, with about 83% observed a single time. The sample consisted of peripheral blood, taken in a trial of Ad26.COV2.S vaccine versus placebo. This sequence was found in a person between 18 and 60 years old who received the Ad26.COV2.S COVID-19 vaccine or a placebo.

CDR3 DNA: TGTGCCAGTAGTATAGTCGGGGCTAGCAGGGGGAATGAGCAGTTCTTC. It is translated as CASSIVGASRGNEQFF. The chain uses TRBV19 and TRBJ2-1, with TRBD1 matching over 7 bases. This CDR3 spans 16 amino acids. Losses at the gene ends were 1 base for V and 7 bases for J; bases not matched to a gene: 10. CDR1 and CDR2 from the germline V gene are LNHDA and SQIVND (reference sequence).